This TCR beta chain was captured by sequencing in a study of shared clonotypes between healthy human individuals. Overall study results and limits: Sequencing of the sorted subsets was shown by rarefaction to be incomplete despite large depth.

Naive CD45RA+ and memory CD45RA-negative subsets were split from CD4+ cells. Worth noting for this clone: What it binds is unknown.

Several immunoSEQ plates held equal portions of the genomic DNA taken from each subset. TCRdb keeps only in-frame clones here, not all; method: immunoSEQ multiplex PCR. The sample carries 1 million to 1.2 million clones, approximately 75% recorded once. Sequenced sample: memory CD4+ T cells from PBMCs. Subset noted: CD45RA-negative fraction. The TCR originated in a man younger than 35 in good health. Some clones in this sample may be carry-over from other donors' samples.

The CDR3 coding sequence is TGTGCCAGCGGTGCAGGGGGTAGCGAGCAGTACTTC. Translating it yields CASGAGGSEQYF. The V and J genes are TRBV2 and TRBJ2-7; 7 bases are shared with TRBD1. CDR3 length equals 12 residues. The germline V gene has CDR1 SNHLY and CDR2 FYNNEI. The V gene end was trimmed by 8 bases and the J gene end by 6 bases; junction bases not matched to a gene: 7.